Sequencing of this T cell receptor beta chain was carried out in a study of CD8 T cells in Susac syndrome. Study-level information: At the time their blood was drawn, patients with Susac syndrome were either therapy-naive, on corticosteroids (with some of them also receiving intravenous immunoglobulin), or on intravenous immunoglobulin alone. Notes on the study in general: Within total CD8+ repertoires, under 20 Susac-specific public clones were found, and within CD8+ TEMRA repertoires, 4 or 5.

Trimming cost V 7 bases and J 8 bases; bases outside gene matches: 9. The V gene's germline CDR1 is MNHNS and CDR2 SASEGT. The CDR3 contains 14 residues. Reverse transcription used about 0.45 to 1 ug RNA and random hexamers. TCRdb itself ran the immunoSEQ multiplex PCR reads through MiXCR, one entry per CDR3 protein. The sample includes 85,000 to 130,000 distinct CDR3 sequences, roughly 95% of them seen just once. A note on this clonotype: Its antigen is currently unknown.

This receptor was identified in a human donor with Susac syndrome. V and J are TRBV6-1 and TRBJ2-1; 9 positions match TRBD1. Sample: CD8+ T cells from PBMCs. This CDR3 is CASIKGQGYDEQFF. CDR3 DNA sequence: TGTGCCAGCATTAAGGGACAGGGTTACGATGAGCAGTTCTTC.